This is a list of T cell receptor beta chains from one sample in a study of blood T cell repertoires in COVID-19. TCRdb's copy holds only in-frame clones and misses some; the assay was immunoSEQ multiplex PCR. The repertoire holds tens of thousands of clones, with 65% to 80% as singletons. The sample taken for sequencing was peripheral blood. These receptors came from a man aged 30-40 years with COVID-19, enrolled during active disease. The CDR3 runs from the conserved cysteine through the conserved F or W. The D gene is left open where the match is weak. Only some rows state a clone size, as once, few, many or a class for expanded clones.

cdr3_aa,cdr3_nt,j_call,v_call,clone_size,d_call
CASSQWGTGATGELFF,TGTGCCAGCAGCCAATGGGGGACAGGGGCCACCGGGGAGCTGTTTTTT,TRBJ2-2,TRBV16,NA,TRBD1
CASSLVGPGGGYNEQFF,TGTGCCAGCAGCTTAGTAGGGCCGGGGGGCGGTTACAATGAGCAGTTCTTC,TRBJ2-1,TRBV7-2,NA,NA
CASSPPVRGANTGELFF,TGTGCCAGCAGCCCCCCAGTACGGGGGGCGAACACCGGGGAGCTGTTTTTT,TRBJ2-2,TRBV7-9,NA,TRBD2
CASSTPRGGSPLHF,TGTGCCAGCAGTACGCCACGCGGAGGATCACCCCTCCACTTT,TRBJ1-6,TRBV6-5,NA,NA
CASSLTGTDYNEQFF,TGCGCCAGCAGCTTGACCGGGACAGATTACAATGAGCAGTTCTTC,TRBJ2-1,TRBV5-1,NA,TRBD1
CASSQDRLGSSVYEQYF,TGTGCCAGCAGCCAAGATCGGTTGGGGAGTTCAGTTTACGAGCAGTACTTC,TRBJ2-7,TRBV3-1/TRBV3-2,NA,NA
CASSLETGSHGYTF,TGTGCCAGCAGCCTAGAGACAGGGTCGCATGGCTACACCTTC,TRBJ1-2,TRBV4-2,once,TRBD1
CASRPSGLQETQYF,TGTGCCAGCAGGCCAAGCGGACTCCAAGAGACCCAGTACTTC,TRBJ2-5,TRBV6-5,NA,NA
CASSSSMGGGTYEQYF,TGCGCCAGCAGCTCGTCCATGGGGGGAGGGACCTACGAGCAGTACTTC,TRBJ2-7,TRBV5-1,NA,TRBD2
CASKTTAGYTDTQYF,TGTGCCAGCAAGACGACAGCGGGCTACACAGATACGCAGTATTTT,TRBJ2-3,TRBV6-5,NA,NA